Presented here are 25 T cell receptor beta chains from one specimen sequenced in a study of T-cell reconstitution after alpha-beta-depleted transplantation in children. During its preparation, the TCRbeta library received unique molecular identifiers. TCRdb re-derived calls from the PCR reads in MiXCR, one entry per CDR3 protein. The table shows fewer than 450,000 distinct CDR3 sequences, with roughly 17% occurring only once. The specimen comprised PBMCs, mostly from graft donor cells, sampled 360 days after TCRalphabeta/CD19-depleted stem cell transplant. Receptor source: a male patient aged 2-10 years who had a stem cell transplant for acute lymphoblastic leukemia, so the T cells may come from the graft donor.

In DNA form, the CDR3 reads TGCAGCGTTGACACCCCCACTTACTACTCCCAAGAGACCCAGTACTTC. Amino acid sequence: CSVDTPTYYSQETQYF. The genes are TRBV29-1 and TRBJ2-5; no definite D call. The CDR3 sequence is 16 residues long. The germline V gene encodes CDR1 SQVTM and CDR2 ANQGSEA. V gave up 3 bases and J gave up 1 base, with 18 bases separating them.

V is TRBV5-1 and J is TRBJ2-1, with 12 bases aligning to TRBD2. CDR3 size: 17 residues. The V and J ends lost 1 base and 6 bases, in that order; junction bases with no gene match: 8. The germline V gene encodes CDR1 SGHRS and CDR2 YFSETQ. CDR3 DNA sequence: TGCGCCAGCAGCTTGTTGACTAGCGGGAGTGCGCCCAATGAGCAGTTCTTC. This translates into CASSLLTSGSAPNEQFF.

In its sample, this clonotype was seen a few times. The chain uses TRBV27 and TRBJ2-1; unclear D gene. CDR1 and CDR2 from the germline V gene are MNHEY and SMNVEV (reference sequence). The V end was cut by 5 bases, the J end by 10 bases, with 18 bases between. The CDR3 loop spans 14 amino acids. DNA for the CDR3: TGTGCCAGCAGTACCCTCCCAGTCTGGAAAGAGCAGTTCTTC. Protein product: CASSTLPVWKEQFF.

Only a few counts were recorded for this clonotype. The chain recombines TRBV12-3 or TRBV12-4 with TRBJ2-2; 10 bases map to TRBD1. The CDR3 length is 15 residues. V trimming: 6 bases; J trimming: 4 bases; junction bases outside the gene matches: 5. DNA for the CDR3: TGTGCCAGCAGGTCGGGACAGGGGTTCACCGGGGAGCTGTTTTTT. Amino acid sequence: CASRSGQGFTGELFF.

The chain carries TRBV5-8 and TRBJ2-1, with a tentative D call TRBD2 (6 bases). V was pared by 4 bases and J by 8 bases, with 16 bases between. Per the germline V gene, CDR1 is SGHTS and CDR2 is YDEGEE. The CDR3 consists of 14 residues. CDR3 sequence (DNA): TGTGCCAGCAGCCGGGGACTTCAGACCCATGAGCAGTTCTTC. Translation: CASSRGLQTHEQFF. Full variable domain (remainder filled in from reference TRBV5-8 and TRBJ2-1): EAGVTQSPTHLIKTRGQQATLRCSPISGHTSVYWYQQALGLGLQFLLWYDEGEERNRGNFPPRFSGRQFPNYSSELNVNALELEDSALYLCASSRGLQTHEQFFGPGTRLTVL.

There are many counts of this clonotype. The chain combines TRBV15 with TRBJ2-2; 7 bases map to TRBD1. With V trimmed by 8 bases and J by 7 bases, 7 bases remained unmatched. CDR1 and CDR2 (germline): LNHNV, YYDKDF (reference sequence). This CDR3 is built from 13 residues. The CDR3, as DNA: TGTGCCACCTCAGGACAGGCGGACGGGGAGCTGTTTTTT. Its translation is CATSGQADGELFF.

The chain has TRBV7-9 and TRBJ2-7, with a possible D match to TRBD1 (6 bases). The CDR3 extends over 13 amino acids. Germline assignment: CDR1 SEHNR and CDR2 FQNEAQ (reference sequence). V shed 5 bases and J shed 5 bases, with 13 bases lying between them. CDR3 protein: CASSLLQGNEQYF. CDR3 DNA sequence: TGTGCCAGCAGCCTCTTACAGGGCAACGAGCAGTACTTC. The entire variable domain, with the rest obtained from reference TRBV7-9 and TRBJ2-7, is as follows: DTGVSQNPRHKITKRGQNVTFRCDPISEHNRLYWYRQTLGQGPEFLTYFQNEAQLEKSRLLSDRFSAERPKGSFSTLEIQRTEQGDSAMYLCASSLLQGNEQYFGPGTRLTVT.

The CDR3 region is CASSMTPDDYSLLYNEQFF. The CDR3 nucleotides are TGCGCCAGCAGCATGACCCCTGACGACTACTCGCTGCTATACAATGAGCAGTTCTTC. This rearrangement joins TRBV5-1 to TRBJ2-1, with D perhaps matching TRBD2 (5 bases). The ends were cut back, 4 bases at V and 4 bases at J, with 27 bases in the middle. Germline CDR1 reads SGHRS; CDR2 reads YFSETQ. This CDR3 contains 19 residues.

The chain combines TRBV11-1 with TRBJ1-3; 7 bases align to TRBD1. The CDR3 runs 15 residues. Germline V gives CDR1 SGHAT, CDR2 FQDESV (reference sequence). J was trimmed by 10 bases and V by 6 bases; bases with no gene match: 15. The CDR3, as DNA: TGTGCCAGCAGGAACCGGGACAGCTCTCTGGAAACCATATATTTT. Residues: CASRNRDSSLETIYF.

This clonotype was detected a few times. V is TRBV5-6 and J is TRBJ2-7; 7 bases are shared with TRBD2. J lost 0 bases, V lost 3 bases, and 6 bases had no gene match. Per the germline V gene, CDR1 is SGHDT and CDR2 is YYEEEE. The CDR3 has 15 amino acids. This chain's CDR3 is CASSWTGTNSYEQYF. CDR3 coding DNA: TGTGCCAGCAGCTGGACCGGGACTAACTCCTACGAGCAGTACTTC.

The chain is built from TRBV5-1 and TRBJ2-3; D possibly matches TRBD1 or TRBD2 (5 bases each). Germline CDR1 reads SGHRS; CDR2 reads YFSETQ. V was trimmed by 0 bases and J by 9 bases, leaving 11 bases between them. CDR3 length equals 13 residues. The CDR3 bases are TGCGCCAGCAGCTTGGGTCCGGGACGGACGCAGTATTTT. This translates into CASSLGPGRTQYF. Full variable domain (outside the CDR3, taken from reference TRBV5-1 and TRBJ2-3): KAGVTQTPRYLIKTRGQQVTLSCSPISGHRSVSWYQQTPGQGLQFLFEYFSETQRNKGNFPGRFSGRQFSNSRSEMNVSTLELGDSALYLCASSLGPGRTQYFGPGTRLTVL.

This clonotype has a handful of counts. The rearrangement uses TRBV20-1 and TRBJ2-7; D unresolved. The CDR3 runs to 14 residues. Germline lookup yields CDR1 DFQATT and CDR2 SNEGSKA (reference sequence). V dropped 0 bases and J dropped 3 bases, with 12 bases sitting between them. CDR3 nucleotide sequence: TGCAGTGCTAGAGATCTGGAGCTAAGCTACGAGCAGTACTTC. Protein sequence: CSARDLELSYEQYF.

The chain carries TRBV6-1 and TRBJ2-4; D gene uncertain. The V end lost 3 bases, the J end lost 3 bases, and 9 bases lay between the germline ends. The CDR3 runs to 14 residues. Germline CDR1 and CDR2: MNHNS and SASEGT. This CDR3 is CASSEANYKNIQYF. CDR3 coding DNA: TGTGCCAGCAGTGAGGCGAATTACAAAAACATTCAGTACTTC.

In its sample, this clonotype was seen a few times. V is TRBV4-1 and J is TRBJ2-7, with 8 bases lining up with TRBD2. The CDR3 length is 20 residues. CDR1 is MGHRA, CDR2 YSYEKL, per germline. Germline trimming cut 0 bases from V and 5 bases from J; bases unmatched to any gene: 21. The chain's CDR3 is CASSQEDPHVLAGPSDEQYF. The DNA for the CDR3 is TGCGCCAGCAGCCAAGAGGACCCGCACGTCTTAGCGGGACCATCCGACGAGCAGTACTTC.

This clonotype was seen a handful of times. The gene calls are TRBV5-1 and TRBJ1-2; D is undetermined. The V gene lost 3 bases and the J gene lost 3 bases, with 6 bases spanning the gap. This CDR3 spans 12 amino acids. Germline CDR1 and CDR2: SGHRS and YFSETQ. The CDR3 nucleotides are TGCGCCAGCAGCTCCCTAGACTATGGCTACACCTTC. Its protein product is CASSSLDYGYTF.

The rearrangement links TRBV12-3 or TRBV12-4 to TRBJ2-2, with unresolved D. V was trimmed by 2 bases and J by 0 bases, leaving 19 bases between them. The CDR3 consists of 19 residues. The CDR3 region is CASSLRVTPATSNTGELFF. The DNA for the CDR3 is TGTGCCAGCAGTTTAAGGGTAACTCCTGCAACTTCGAACACCGGGGAGCTGTTTTTT.

The rearrangement joins TRBV5-6 to TRBJ2-1, with 14 bases lining up with TRBD2. The V gene end was trimmed by 4 bases and the J gene end by 8 bases; junction bases not matched to a gene: 5. Germline CDR1 reads SGHDT; CDR2 reads YYEEEE. The length of the CDR3 is 15 residues. The CDR3 DNA reads TGTGCCAGCAGCGAGCGGACTAGCGGGAGGTATGAGCAGTTCTTC. The encoded protein is CASSERTSGRYEQFF.

This clonotype was observed once. The chain has TRBV30 and TRBJ2-1, with TRBD2 matching 11 bases. Per the germline V gene, CDR1 is GTSNPN and CDR2 is SVGIG (reference sequence). The CDR3 length is 11 residues. Trimming took 4 bases from V and 14 from J; bases not matched to a gene: 4. In DNA form, the CDR3 reads TGTGCCTGGACTCAACTAGCGGGAGAGTTCTTC. Translation: CAWTQLAGEFF.

This clonotype has more than one count but fewer than ten. J is TRBJ2-2 and V is TRBV4-2; D possibly corresponds to TRBD2 (5 bases). This CDR3 contains 15 residues. V lost 2 bases and J 4 bases, leaving 11 bases between the germline ends. CDR1 is LGHNA, CDR2 YNFKEQ, per germline. CDR3 nucleotide sequence: TGTGCCAGCAGCCAACTTCTCACTAGCACCGGGGAGCTGTTTTTT. Protein: CASSQLLTSTGELFF.

This clonotype turned up a few times. V and J are TRBV5-1 and TRBJ2-7; TRBD1 might be the D (6 bases). The CDR3 length is 17 residues. CDR1 and CDR2 (germline): SGHRS, YFSETQ. V gave up 2 bases and J gave up 0 bases, with 18 bases separating them. CDR3 loop: CASSFPPGTPSSYEQYF. CDR3 sequence (DNA): TGCGCCAGCAGCTTTCCTCCCGGGACACCTAGCTCCTACGAGCAGTACTTC.

The V and J genes are TRBV2 and TRBJ2-3; no definite D call. CDR1 is SNHLY and CDR2 is FYNNEI in the germline V gene. The ends were cut back, 3 bases at V and 4 bases at J, with 11 bases in the middle. The CDR3 has 14 residues. The CDR3 protein is CASSDPLLADTQYF. The CDR3 nucleotides read TGTGCCAGCAGTGACCCGCTGCTCGCAGATACGCAGTATTTT.

This clonotype has ten or more counts. The rearrangement joins TRBV6-2 or TRBV6-3 to TRBJ2-2, with 7 positions matching TRBD2. V was pared by 2 bases and J by 7 bases, with 7 bases of the junction left unmatched. The germline CDR1 and CDR2 sequences are MNHEY and SVGEGT. CDR3 length: 15 amino acids. DNA for the CDR3: TGTGCCAGCAGTTACGGGGGAGGGACCGACGGGGAGCTGTTTTTT. It specifies CASSYGGGTDGELFF.

This clonotype occurred many times. The CDR3 DNA reads TGCGCCAGCAGCATAGCGGGAGGGATCGAGACCCAGTACTTC. Its protein product is CASSIAGGIETQYF. This rearrangement joins TRBV5-1 to TRBJ2-5; 11 bases agree with TRBD2. Germline loops: CDR1 SGHRS, CDR2 YFSETQ. The ends lost 4 bases at V and 5 bases at J; junction bases unmatched: 4. This CDR3 comprises 14 residues.

The chain recombines TRBV7-3 with TRBJ2-2, with 7 nucleotides matching TRBD2. This CDR3 spans 21 amino acids. V shed 3 bases and J 5 bases; nucleotides not matched to a gene: 24. Germline CDR1 is SGHTA and CDR2 is FQGTGA. The CDR3 spells CASSFTSSGGISDRTTGELFF. CDR3 DNA: TGTGCCAGCAGCTTCACCAGTTCCGGGGGGATATCGGACCGAACGACCGGGGAGCTGTTTTTT.

This sequence joins TRBV5-1 and TRBJ2-1, with D tentatively TRBD2 (6 bases). The germline V gene has CDR1 SGHRS and CDR2 YFSETQ. This CDR3 has 14 residues. V lost 6 bases, J lost 1 base, and 11 bases lay in between. The CDR3 loop reads CASKLADSYNEQFF. The CDR3 DNA reads as TGCGCCAGCAAACTAGCTGATTCCTACAATGAGCAGTTCTTC.